The source of this T cell receptor (beta chain) is a study of T cell changes during pregnancy in multiple sclerosis. Libraries were prepared by immunoSEQ multiplex PCR; TCRdb keeps only in-frame clonotypes and omits some of them. The sample shows under 45,000 clones, around 96% of them seen only once. In germline, CDR1 is KGHSH, CDR2 LQKENI. Trimming at V came to 3 bases and at J to 3 bases, leaving 5 bases not matched to a gene. The CDR3 loop spans 15 amino acids. The specimen was peripheral blood, collected in the second trimester of pregnancy. The chain combines TRBV18 with TRBJ1-5; 7 bases are a match to TRBD1. This sequence originates from a female donor with multiple sclerosis, enrolled in a pregnancy study. The CDR3 sequence: CASSPDRIPNQPQHF. CDR3 DNA: TGTGCCAGCTCACCGGACAGGATCCCCAATCAGCCCCAGCATTTT.